This T cell receptor beta chain was recorded in a study of siplizumab effects on memory and regulatory T cells. The CDR3 spans 14 residues. The V gene's germline CDR1 is SGHTA and CDR2 FQGTGA. Clones were read by immunoSEQ multiplex PCR, and TCRdb kept only the in-frame ones, dropping some. In the table there are some 1,100 clones, around 67% of which are singletons. About this clone: At one of its ends the junction is not consistent with the germline gene, which may arise from a read error.

Sequencing was carried out using TEMRA CD8+ T cells sorted from blood. Subset specified: unstimulated CD8+ CD45RA+ effector memory T cells. This TCR came from a human donor in good health. The chain employs TRBV7-3 and TRBJ1-1; no firm D call. CDR3 in DNA: TGCGCCAGCAGCCAAGATCCACAGAAGCTTGAAGCTTTCTTT. Translation gives CASSQDPQKLEAFF.